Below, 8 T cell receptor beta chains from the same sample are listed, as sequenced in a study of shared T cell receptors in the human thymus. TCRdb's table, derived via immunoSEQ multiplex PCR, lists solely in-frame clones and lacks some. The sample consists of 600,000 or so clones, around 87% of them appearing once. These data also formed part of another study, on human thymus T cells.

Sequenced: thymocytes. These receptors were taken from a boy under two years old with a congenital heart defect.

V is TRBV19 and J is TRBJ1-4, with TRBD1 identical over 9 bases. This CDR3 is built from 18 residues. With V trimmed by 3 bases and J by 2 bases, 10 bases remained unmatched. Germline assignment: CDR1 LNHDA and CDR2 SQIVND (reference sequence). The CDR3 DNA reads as TGTGCCAGTAGTATGGGTTCGGACAGGGGATTTACTAATGAAAAACTGTTTTTT. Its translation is CASSMGSDRGFTNEKLFF.

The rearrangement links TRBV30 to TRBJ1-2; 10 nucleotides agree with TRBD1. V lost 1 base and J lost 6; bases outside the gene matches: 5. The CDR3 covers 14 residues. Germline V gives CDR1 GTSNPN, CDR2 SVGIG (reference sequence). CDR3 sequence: CAWSAVGTGDGYTF. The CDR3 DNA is TGTGCCTGGAGTGCAGTTGGGACAGGGGATGGCTACACCTTC.

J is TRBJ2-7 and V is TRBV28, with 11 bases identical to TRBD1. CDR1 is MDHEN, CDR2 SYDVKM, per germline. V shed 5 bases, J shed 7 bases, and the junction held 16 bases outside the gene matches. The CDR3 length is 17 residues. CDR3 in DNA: TGTGCCAGCAGTGCCTCTCGGGACAGGGGGTTCGTAAAGGAGCAGTACTTC. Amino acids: CASSASRDRGFVKEQYF.

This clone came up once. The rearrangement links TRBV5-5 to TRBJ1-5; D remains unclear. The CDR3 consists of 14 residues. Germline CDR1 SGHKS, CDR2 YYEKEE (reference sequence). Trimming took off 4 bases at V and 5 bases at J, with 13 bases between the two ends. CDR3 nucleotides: TGTGCCAGCAGCACCGATAGCGATGATCAGCCCCAGCATTTT. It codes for CASSTDSDDQPQHF.

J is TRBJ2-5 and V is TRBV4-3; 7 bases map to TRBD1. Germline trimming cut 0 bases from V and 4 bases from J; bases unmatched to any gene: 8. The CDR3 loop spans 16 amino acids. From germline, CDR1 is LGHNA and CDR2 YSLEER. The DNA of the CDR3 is TGCGCCAGCAGCCAAGATCGGGAACAGGGGATAGAGACCCAGTACTTC. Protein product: CASSQDREQGIETQYF.

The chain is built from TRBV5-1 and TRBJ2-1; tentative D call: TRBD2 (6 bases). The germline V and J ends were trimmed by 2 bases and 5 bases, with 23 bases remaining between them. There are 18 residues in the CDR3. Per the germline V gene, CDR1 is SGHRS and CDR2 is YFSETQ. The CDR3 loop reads CASSFSGLQPSIHNEQFF. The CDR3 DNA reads TGCGCCAGCAGCTTTTCCGGACTACAACCCTCCATTCACAATGAGCAGTTCTTC.

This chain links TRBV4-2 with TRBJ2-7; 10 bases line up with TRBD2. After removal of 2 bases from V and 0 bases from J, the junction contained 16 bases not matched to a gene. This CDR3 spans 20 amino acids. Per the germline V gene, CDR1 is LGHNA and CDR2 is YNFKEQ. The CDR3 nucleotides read TGTGCCAGCAGCCAAATTACACGGTTTAGCGGGGGGCGGCGCTCCTACGAGCAGTACTTC. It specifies CASSQITRFSGGRRSYEQYF.

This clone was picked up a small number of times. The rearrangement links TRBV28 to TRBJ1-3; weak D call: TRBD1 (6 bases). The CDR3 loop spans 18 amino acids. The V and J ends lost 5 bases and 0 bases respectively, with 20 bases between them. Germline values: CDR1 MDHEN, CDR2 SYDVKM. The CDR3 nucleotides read TGTGCCAGCAGTGGGGGGGCGGGAGTACCTCTCTCTGGAAACACCATATATTTT. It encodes CASSGGAGVPLSGNTIYF.